The entry below gives a single T cell receptor (beta chain) sequence along with its context. This specimen belongs to a study of blood T cell repertoires in COVID-19. At the level of the study: PBMCs, B-cell-depleted T cells, or T cells were the source of the cDNA or gDNA that made up the material.

The repertoire was sequenced with immunoSEQ multiplex PCR; TCRdb's copy has only in-frame clones and lacks some. The data show fewer than 200,000 clones, around 90% seen once. The CDR3 totals 17 residues. Trimming removed 5 bases from V and 2 bases from J, with 18 bases in between. The germline V gene encodes CDR1 SGHTA and CDR2 FQGNSA. The chain recombines TRBV7-2 with TRBJ2-2; D is perhaps TRBD1 (7 bases). This TCR derives from a man between 45 and 60 years old with acute or convalescent COVID-19. The sample consisted of peripheral blood. The CDR3: CASSPGGTEANTGELFF. The CDR3 DNA sequence: TGTGCCAGCAGCCCAGGGGGGACAGAGGCCAACACCGGGGAGCTGTTTTTT.